One sample yielded the 28 T cell receptor beta chains listed below, sequenced in a study of cytomegalovirus exposure and HLA in healthy donors. The PCR ran on 60 Vbeta and 13 Jbeta primers. Measured with immunoSEQ multiplex PCR; TCRdb has only the in-frame clones, and not every one. Found here are about 60,000 clones, approximately 63% of them singletons; the top ten hold around 19%. Sequences were obtained from PBMCs. The receptors shown here come from a woman between 55 and 75 years old in good health and CMV-seropositive.

Only a few counts were recorded for this clone. The junction differs from germline at one of its ends, possibly a read error. The V gene is TRBV5-1, the J gene TRBJ2-6; unclear D gene. This CDR3 is 16 amino acids long. In germline, CDR1 is SGHRS, CDR2 YFSETQ. The CDR3 spells CASNLFFGSGANVLTF. The CDR3 DNA follows: TGCGCCAGCAACTTGTTTTTCGGCTCTGGGGCCAACGTCCTGACTTTC.

The V and J genes are TRBV6-6 and TRBJ2-7; TRBD1 matches at 11 bases. Trimming at V came to 7 bases and at J to 1 base, leaving 6 bases not matched to a gene. This CDR3 contains 15 residues. In germline, CDR1 is MNHNY, CDR2 SVGAGI (reference sequence). CDR3 loop: CASIPGQGASYEQYF. The DNA of the CDR3 is TGTGCCAGCATCCCCGGACAGGGGGCTTCCTACGAGCAGTACTTC.

This clone was detected a few times. The chain joins TRBV9 to TRBJ2-3; D unresolved. The CDR3 sequence is 14 residues long. The germline V and J ends were trimmed by 5 bases and 5 bases, with 15 bases remaining between them. Germline V CDR1 and CDR2: SGDLS, YYNGEE. The CDR3 loop is CASRNEARGDTQYF. CDR3 DNA sequence: TGTGCCAGCAGGAACGAGGCACGAGGAGATACGCAGTATTTT.

This clone has just a few counts. The chain uses TRBV2 and TRBJ1-2; 7 bases fit TRBD1. In germline, CDR1 is SNHLY, CDR2 FYNNEI. The trim removed 7 bases at V and 3 bases at J, leaving 8 bases unmatched. This CDR3 has 14 residues. The CDR3: CASILNRGDYGYTF. The CDR3, as DNA: TGTGCCAGCATTTTAAACAGGGGTGACTATGGCTACACCTTC.

The J gene is TRBJ1-4, the V gene TRBV18; D might be TRBD1 (6 bases). This CDR3 contains 15 residues. Germline CDR1 and CDR2: KGHSH and LQKENI. V was trimmed by 3 bases and J by 8 bases, leaving 16 bases between them. The chain's CDR3 is CASSPGIQGSEKLFF. The DNA of the CDR3 is TGTGCCAGCTCACCCGGTATTCAGGGGTCGGAAAAACTGTTTTTT.

The chain carries TRBV7-6 and TRBJ2-3, with TRBD1 matching 12 bases. Looked up from germline, CDR1 is SGHVS and CDR2 is FNYEAQ. This CDR3 contains 16 residues. V gave up 5 bases and J gave up 4 bases; unmatched junction bases: 7. CDR3 sequence reads: CASSTGQGASSDTQYF. The CDR3 DNA reads as TGTGCCAGCAGCACGGGACAGGGGGCGTCTTCAGATACGCAGTATTTT.

The V and J genes are TRBV10-2 and TRBJ1-6; TRBD1 aligns across 9 bases. From germline, CDR1 is WSHSY and CDR2 SAAADI. Germline trimming cut 6 bases from V and 7 bases from J; bases unmatched to any gene: 4. The CDR3 loop spans 14 amino acids. Here the CDR3 reads CASREGQGNSPLHF. The CDR3 DNA is TGCGCCAGCAGGGAAGGACAGGGGAATTCACCCCTCCACTTT.

The gene calls are TRBV5-1 and TRBJ1-4; perhaps TRBD1 as D (6 bases). The CDR3 totals 18 residues. V shed 4 bases and J shed 5 bases, with 24 bases lying between them. Germline V gene data show CDR1 as SGHRS and CDR2 as YFSETQ. The CDR3 is CASSAYTLGQTKNEKLFF. CDR3 nucleotide sequence: TGCGCCAGCAGCGCATACACGCTCGGACAGACTAAAAATGAAAAACTGTTTTTT.

The CDR3 loop reads CASSKGGQGADTQYF. CDR3 DNA: TGCGCCAGCAGCAAAGGGGGACAGGGGGCAGATACGCAGTATTTT. The chain uses TRBV5-1 and TRBJ2-3; 11 bases fit TRBD1. The CDR3 contains 15 residues. The germline V gene encodes CDR1 SGHRS and CDR2 YFSETQ. The junction had 5 bases not matched to a gene; V was cut back by 4 bases and J by 4 bases.

This clone was detected a few times. The rearrangement links TRBV27 to TRBJ1-2; tentative D call: TRBD1 (5 bases). Germline CDR1 is MNHEY and CDR2 is SMNVEV (reference sequence). V was cut by 9 bases and J by 6 bases, with 17 bases left in between. The CDR3 spans 13 residues. The chain's CDR3 is CASRPGGVNGYTF. The CDR3 DNA follows: TGTGCCAGTCGACCTGGGGGGGTTAATGGCTACACCTTC.

This clone has a single count. The chain employs TRBV6-5 and TRBJ1-2, with 11 bases identical to TRBD1. There are 16 residues in the CDR3. V was pared by 4 bases and J by 7 bases, with 11 bases of the junction left unmatched. The V gene's germline CDR1 is MNHEY and CDR2 SVGAGI. The CDR3 loop is CASSSGQGAPAGGYTF. The CDR3 DNA reads TGTGCCAGCAGTTCTGGACAGGGGGCGCCGGCGGGTGGCTACACCTTC.

The J gene is TRBJ1-6, the V gene TRBV5-1; 8 nucleotides line up with TRBD1. The CDR3 contains 15 residues. Germline CDR1 is SGHRS and CDR2 is YFSETQ. Germline trimming cut 0 bases from V and 7 bases from J; bases unmatched to any gene: 3. The CDR3 sequence: CASSLEGQENSPLHF. CDR3 DNA: TGCGCCAGCAGCTTGGAGGGACAGGAGAATTCACCCCTCCACTTT.

The V and J genes are TRBV28 and TRBJ1-2, with 7 positions matching TRBD1. There are 15 residues in the CDR3. Germline V lookup: CDR1 MDHEN, CDR2 SYDVKM. V lost 6 bases and J lost 0; bases outside the gene matches: 7. This chain's CDR3 is CASSPGTDSNYGYTF. The CDR3, as DNA: TGTGCCAGCAGCCCCGGGACAGATTCTAACTATGGCTACACCTTC.

Only one count was recorded for this clone. The chain carries TRBV7-8 and TRBJ1-1; D unclear. The V gene lost 1 base and the J gene lost 0 bases, with 12 bases spanning the gap. CDR1 is SGHVS, CDR2 FQNEAQ, per germline. The CDR3 totals 16 residues. The CDR3 here is CASSLGGRKMNTEAFF. CDR3 sequence (DNA): TGTGCCAGCAGCTTAGGAGGGAGGAAAATGAACACTGAAGCTTTCTTT. The variable domain in full, with the rest retrieved from reference TRBV7-8 and TRBJ1-1, is GAGVSQSPRYKVAKRGQDVALRCDPISGHVSLFWYQQALGQGPEFLTYFQNEAQLDKSGLPSDRFFAERPEGSVSTLKIQRTQQEDSAVYLCASSLGGRKMNTEAFFGQGTRLTVV.

The chain is built from TRBV5-1 and TRBJ2-3; TRBD1 aligns across 9 bases. The CDR3 covers 17 residues. V shed 4 bases and J 5 bases; nucleotides not matched to a gene: 14. Germline V CDR1 and CDR2: SGHRS, YFSETQ. The CDR3 coding sequence is TGCGCCAGCAGCGCGGAGGCCCTCGGGACAGGGTTAGATACGCAGTATTTT. Translating gives CASSAEALGTGLDTQYF.

The rearrangement links TRBV5-1 to TRBJ2-1; D gene ambiguous. The V end was cut by 4 bases, the J end by 0 bases, with 14 bases between. Looked up from germline, CDR1 is SGHRS and CDR2 is YFSETQ. The CDR3 runs 16 residues. The CDR3 sequence is CASSLLGATSYNEQFF. The CDR3 DNA is TGCGCCAGCAGCCTTCTAGGAGCCACCTCCTACAATGAGCAGTTCTTC.

This clone was seen a few times. J is TRBJ2-7 and V is TRBV6-5; 9 positions agree with TRBD1. Losses at the gene ends were 6 bases for V and 4 bases for J; bases not matched to a gene: 7. Germline CDR1 and CDR2: MNHEY and SVGAGI. The CDR3 has 14 residues. The CDR3 loop reads CASSRDRAFYEQYF. In DNA form, the CDR3 reads TGTGCCAGCAGCCGGGACAGGGCTTTTTACGAGCAGTACTTC.

This clone was counted a single time. V usage is TRBV11-2 and J usage is TRBJ2-7, with 7 bases aligning to TRBD1. With 4 bases clipped from V and 0 bases from J, the junction kept 15 bases outside the gene matches. Looked up from germline, CDR1 is SGHAT and CDR2 is FQNNGV. The CDR3 is made up of 18 amino acids. CDR3 DNA: TGTGCCAGCAGCTCGATTTCGGACAGGATCTATAGCTCCTACGAGCAGTACTTC. It is translated as CASSSISDRIYSSYEQYF.

In its sample, this clone was seen a few times. This chain links TRBV7-6 with TRBJ2-1; TRBD2 aligns across 8 bases. The CDR3 extends over 13 amino acids. Germline V gene sequence: CDR1 SGHVS, CDR2 FNYEAQ. V lost 8 bases to trimming and J lost 5 bases; unmatched junction nucleotides: 5. CDR3 loop: CASSSSGDNEQFF. The CDR3 DNA follows: TGTGCCAGCTCGAGTAGCGGGGACAATGAGCAGTTCTTC.

The V and J genes are TRBV6-5 and TRBJ2-2; 8 bases match TRBD1. The CDR3 length is 14 residues. V shed 11 bases and J 4 bases; nucleotides not matched to a gene: 9. Germline CDR1 MNHEY, CDR2 SVGAGI. In DNA, the CDR3 is TGTGCCTCTTCCGGGACAGGCTTCACCGGGGAGCTGTTTTTT. Translating it yields CASSGTGFTGELFF.

The chain has TRBV7-2 and TRBJ2-5; 11 nucleotides agree with TRBD2. Trimming at V came to 4 bases and at J to 1 base, leaving 5 bases not matched to a gene. The CDR3 is 16 residues long. The germline V gene has CDR1 SGHTA and CDR2 FQGNSA. CDR3 amino acids: CASSSVAGGGQETQYF. CDR3 bases: TGTGCCAGCAGCTCGGTAGCGGGGGGGGGCCAAGAGACCCAGTACTTC. Complete variable domain (other parts from reference TRBV7-2 and TRBJ2-5): GAGVSQSPSNKVTEKGKDVELRCDPISGHTALYWYRQSLGQGLEFLIYFQGNSAPDKSGLPSDRFSAERTGGSVSTLTIQRTQQEDSAVYLCASSSVAGGGQETQYFGPGTRLLVL.

This clone was counted only a few times. The chain couples TRBV30 to TRBJ1-2, with TRBD1 identical over 9 bases. This CDR3 is 18 amino acids long. V was clipped by 0 bases and J by 5 bases; unmatched bases: 16. Germline CDR1 reads GTSNPN; CDR2 reads SVGIG (reference sequence). CDR3 sequence reads: CAWSVGVPGQGRGYGYTF. CDR3 coding DNA: TGTGCCTGGAGTGTAGGGGTGCCGGGACAGGGAAGAGGATATGGCTACACCTTC. Complete variable domain (other parts from reference TRBV30 and TRBJ1-2): SQTIHQWPATLVQPVGSPLSLECTVEGTSNPNLYWYRQAAGRGLQLLFYSVGIGQISSEVPQNLSASRPQDRQFILSSKKLLLSDSGFYLCAWSVGVPGQGRGYGYTFGSGTRLTVV.

CDR3 nucleotide sequence: TGCGCCAGCAGCCAAGTGGGAGAAAGAAACATTCAGTACTTC. Protein sequence: CASSQVGERNIQYF. This chain connects TRBV4-1 to TRBJ2-4; maybe TRBD2 (5 bases). The CDR3 has 14 amino acids. CDR1 is MGHRA, CDR2 YSYEKL, per germline. With 1 base removed from V and 6 bases from J, the gap between germline ends came to 10 bases.

The chain employs TRBV6-6 and TRBJ1-1; D unclear. The CDR3 consists of 11 residues. The V gene lost 8 bases and the J gene lost 4 bases, with 8 bases spanning the gap. From germline, CDR1 is MNHNY and CDR2 SVGAGI (reference sequence). CDR3 sequence: CASGPTTEAFF. The CDR3, as DNA: TGTGCCAGCGGCCCCACCACTGAAGCTTTCTTT.

The chain uses TRBV4-3 and TRBJ2-7; tentatively, D is TRBD1 (5 bases). The V end was cut by 0 bases, the J end by 2 bases, with 11 bases between. Per germline, CDR1 LGHNA and CDR2 YSLEER. This CDR3 has 15 residues. The DNA for the CDR3 is TGCGCCAGCAGCCAAGAAATAGGCAGGGCCTACGAGCAGTACTTC. Translation gives CASSQEIGRAYEQYF.

The chain carries TRBV29-1 and TRBJ2-5, with no clear D. Germline V gives CDR1 SQVTM, CDR2 ANQGSEA. This CDR3 contains 11 residues. The V gene lost 5 bases and the J gene lost 4 bases, with 8 bases spanning the gap. The CDR3 DNA is TGCAGCGTTTCAGGAACAGAGACCCAGTACTTC. Encoded protein: CSVSGTETQYF.

The chain is built from TRBV18 and TRBJ1-1, with D hard to call. V lost 3 bases and J 5 bases, leaving 16 bases between the germline ends. CDR3 length: 15 amino acids. From germline, CDR1 is KGHSH and CDR2 LQKENI. For the CDR3, the DNA is TGTGCCAGCTCACCGAATATCGGGGAGTTGACTGAAGCTTTCTTT. Protein product: CASSPNIGELTEAFF.

Points on this clone: A read error may produce the germline difference seen at one junction end. The V and J genes are TRBV7-9 and TRBJ2-7; 8 nucleotides agree with TRBD2. The CDR3 contains 17 residues. Germline assignment: CDR1 SEHNR and CDR2 FQNEAQ (reference sequence). This CDR3 reads CSSSSTTRASGGYEQYF. The CDR3 bases are TGTTCCAGCAGCTCCACGACCCGCGCCAGCGGGGGTTACGAGCAGTACTTC.